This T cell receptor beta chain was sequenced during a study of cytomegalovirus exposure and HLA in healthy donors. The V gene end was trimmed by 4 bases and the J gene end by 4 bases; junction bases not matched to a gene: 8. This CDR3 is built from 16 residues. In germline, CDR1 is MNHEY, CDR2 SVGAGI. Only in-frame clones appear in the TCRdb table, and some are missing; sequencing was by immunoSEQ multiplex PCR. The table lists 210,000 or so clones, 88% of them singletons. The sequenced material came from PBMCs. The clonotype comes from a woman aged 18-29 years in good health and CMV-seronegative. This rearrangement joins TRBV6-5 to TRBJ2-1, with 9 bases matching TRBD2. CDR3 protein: CASSFSGSLDYNEQFF. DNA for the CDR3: TGTGCCAGCAGTTTTAGCGGGAGTCTCGATTACAATGAGCAGTTCTTC.